Below, one T cell receptor (beta chain) is given with its context. These data belong to a study of blood T cell repertoires in COVID-19. Overall study: Specimens from acute and convalescent COVID-19 originated in the United States, Italy and Spain. From T cells, B-cell-depleted T cells, or PBMCs came the material, which was cDNA or gDNA.

Per the original data handling: By means of reference gene primer amplification, nucleated cell counts were estimated. Clones were read by immunoSEQ multiplex PCR, and TCRdb kept only the in-frame ones, dropping some. V and J calls and clone size follow that table, whereas D and trimming were derived from the DNA. This table holds tens of thousands of clones, 75% to 85% found once. V was pared by 4 bases and J by 4 bases, with 9 bases of the junction left unmatched. The CDR3 length is 16 residues. Per the germline V gene, CDR1 is MNHEY and CDR2 is SMNVEV (reference sequence). Sequencing was carried out using peripheral blood. The chain links TRBV27 to TRBJ1-4; 7 nucleotides match TRBD1. The clonotype was recovered from a woman between 65 and 79 years old with acute or convalescent COVID-19. The CDR3: CASSSGSDRDNEKLFF. DNA for the CDR3: TGTGCCAGCAGTTCCGGATCCGACAGGGATAATGAAAAACTGTTTTTT.